This T cell receptor (beta chain) comes out of a study of blood T cell repertoires in COVID-19. For the study at large: Specimens from acute and convalescent COVID-19 originated in the United States, Italy and Spain. T cells, B-cell-depleted T cells, or PBMCs supplied cDNA or gDNA.

V was clipped by 5 bases and J by 4 bases; unmatched bases: 6. The germline CDR1 and CDR2 sequences are SNHLY and FYNNEI. The CDR3 sequence is 14 residues long. In the original workflow: Amplification of reference gene primers provided the estimated nucleated cell counts. Repertoires were generated with immunoSEQ multiplex PCR, while TCRdb's copy carries only in-frame clones and drops some. V and J calls and clone size follow that table, whereas D and trimming were derived from the DNA. The table has hundreds of thousands of clones, 86% seen once; the top ten hold 1.4%. V gene TRBV2 combines with J gene TRBJ2-7, with 9 nucleotides matching TRBD1. Sequencing input: peripheral blood. The receptor was derived from a woman in her thirties with active or convalescent COVID-19. The CDR3 loop is CASSRGQGFYEQYF. The CDR3 nucleotides read TGTGCCAGCAGTCGGGGACAGGGTTTTTACGAGCAGTACTTC. Drawing the rest from reference TRBV2 and TRBJ2-7, the complete variable domain is EPEVTQTPSHQVTQMGQEVILRCVPISNHLYFYWYRQILGQKVEFLVSFYNNEISEKSEIFDDQFSVERPDGSNFTLKIRSTKLEDSAMYFCASSRGQGFYEQYFGPGTRLTVT.